The 4 T cell receptor beta chains below all came from one sample that was sequenced in a study of blood T cell repertoires in COVID-19. Only in-frame clones appear in the TCRdb table, and some are missing; sequencing was by immunoSEQ multiplex PCR. The table has 150,000 or so clones, roughly 75% seen once. Sample: PBMCs or T cells enriched from blood (not recorded which). These receptor sequences come from a woman in her forties or fifties who had recovered from COVID-19.

The chain employs TRBV27 and TRBJ2-5, with 7 nucleotides matching TRBD1. Germline CDR1 reads MNHEY; CDR2 reads SMNVEV (reference sequence). With 4 bases clipped from V and 4 bases from J, the junction kept 18 bases outside the gene matches. The CDR3 is 18 amino acids. The CDR3 sequence is CASSSSGPGGPGGETQYF. The CDR3 nucleotides read TGTGCCAGCAGTTCATCGGGACCCGGCGGGCCAGGGGGAGAGACCCAGTACTTC.

The V gene is TRBV19, the J gene TRBJ1-1, with 9 nucleotides matching TRBD1. CDR1 is LNHDA and CDR2 is SQIVND in the germline V gene (reference sequence). The CDR3 is 16 residues long. Losses at the gene ends were 9 bases for V and 6 bases for J; bases not matched to a gene: 17. The CDR3 bases are TGTGCCAGCCTCCCCCTTGGGGGACAGGGATTTGCTGAAGCTTTCTTT. The encoded protein is CASLPLGGQGFAEAFF.

This sequence joins TRBV7-6 and TRBJ2-3; no definite D call. Germline V CDR1 and CDR2: SGHVS, FNYEAQ. V was pared by 7 bases and J by 3 bases, with 11 bases between. The CDR3 is 13 amino acids. The DNA of the CDR3 is TGTGCCAGCACCAGTCGCAGGACAGATACGCAGTATTTT. Translating it yields CASTSRRTDTQYF.

This clone has just a few counts. The chain joins TRBV6-4 to TRBJ2-2; the D is unclear. This CDR3 region has 14 residues. V dropped 2 bases and J dropped 5 bases, with 9 bases sitting between them. The germline gives CDR1 MRHNA, CDR2 SNTAGT. The CDR3 DNA follows: TGTGCCAGCAGTGACGAGGTTGCAACCGGGGAGCTGTTTTTT. Amino acids: CASSDEVATGELFF.